These 6 T cell receptor beta chains were sequenced from one sample in a study of T-cell memory formation after mild COVID-19. TCRdb called the 5' RACE reads again in MiXCR, with one record for every CDR3 protein. The data contain about 620,000 distinct CDR3 sequences, around 17% of them singletons. The sample was PBMCs or a T cell subset sorted from them (not recorded which). The origin of the receptors is an adult woman who had mild COVID-19 (a few samples of this study predate the infection). Cell type and time point are not known.

This clonotype was detected only a few times. The gene calls are TRBV6-5 and TRBJ1-1; D not certain. V was pared by 6 bases and J by 5 bases, with 19 bases between. Germline CDR1 is MNHEY and CDR2 is SVGAGI. This CDR3 comprises 15 residues. The CDR3, as DNA: TGTGCCAGCAGGTACACATTTACCCGGGTAACTGAAGCTTTCTTT. Protein sequence: CASRYTFTRVTEAFF.

This clonotype occurred a few times. This chain joins TRBV5-1 and TRBJ2-5; 7 positions agree with TRBD1. V lost 0 bases and J lost 2; bases outside the gene matches: 1. The CDR3 runs 14 residues. Looked up from germline, CDR1 is SGHRS and CDR2 is YFSETQ. The CDR3 DNA sequence: TGCGCCAGCAGCTTGGAGGGACAGCAAGAGACCCAGTACTTC. Translation gives CASSLEGQQETQYF.

This clonotype was detected a few times. V is TRBV6-1 and J is TRBJ2-7; D is undetermined. Looked up from germline, CDR1 is MNHNS and CDR2 is SASEGT. The V end lost 2 bases, the J end lost 6 bases, and 14 bases lay between the germline ends. The CDR3 is 14 residues long. CDR3 sequence reads: CASSERAIGAEQYF. Written as DNA, the CDR3 is TGTGCCAGCAGTGAAAGGGCTATAGGAGCCGAGCAGTACTTC.

This clonotype was recorded many times. The rearrangement joins TRBV5-4 to TRBJ2-7; TRBD1 agrees at 11 bases. Looked up from germline, CDR1 is SGHNT and CDR2 is YYREEE (reference sequence). The CDR3 runs 15 residues. Trimming removed 0 bases from V and 5 bases from J; junction bases left unmatched: 4. The CDR3 here is CASSLAGTGGHEQYF. In DNA, the CDR3 is TGTGCCAGCAGCTTGGCCGGGACAGGGGGTCACGAGCAGTACTTC.

V gene TRBV6-5 combines with J gene TRBJ2-5, with D possibly matching TRBD2 (5 bases). With 0 bases removed from V and 5 bases from J, the gap between germline ends came to 16 bases. CDR3 size: 16 residues. Germline lookup yields CDR1 MNHEY and CDR2 SVGAGI. In nucleotides, the CDR3 is TGTGCCAGCAGTTACTCGACGAGGCAGCGGATGGAGACCCAGTACTTC. It specifies CASSYSTRQRMETQYF.

This chain uses TRBV12-3 or TRBV12-4 with TRBJ1-2; 10 nucleotides agree with TRBD1. V gave up 2 bases and J gave up 4 bases; unmatched junction bases: 16. The CDR3 totals 19 residues. CDR3 in amino acids: CASSLRSRDRGMRAYGYTF. The CDR3 nucleotides read TGTGCCAGCAGTTTAAGGTCTCGGGACAGGGGAATGAGGGCCTATGGCTACACCTTC.